This passage covers 14 T cell receptor beta chains from one sample sequenced in a study of early T cells in non-severe SARS-CoV-2 infection. From the 5' RACE reads, TCRdb called clonotypes with MiXCR, one entry per CDR3 protein. The table shows about 29,000 distinct CDR3 sequences, with approximately 4.7% occurring only once. What was sequenced was whole blood. The receptors were gathered from an adult who was a healthcare worker with PCR-confirmed SARS-CoV-2 infection or an uninfected control (not recorded which).

This clonotype was detected only a few times. The chain employs TRBV27 and TRBJ1-5; D is perhaps TRBD1 (6 bases). Germline CDR1 and CDR2: MNHEY and SMNVEV (reference sequence). This CDR3 has 16 amino acids. Trimming left V 4 bases short and J 5 bases short, with 18 bases between. The CDR3: CASSSLGGLGDQPQHF. CDR3 DNA: TGTGCCAGCAGTTCCCTAGGGGGGTTGGGAGATCAGCCCCAGCATTTT.

This clonotype was seen repeatedly, ten times or more. V is TRBV20-1 and J is TRBJ2-2; no firm D call. Per the germline V gene, CDR1 is DFQATT and CDR2 is SNEGSKA (reference sequence). Trimming cost V 3 bases and J 0 bases, with 11 bases left between them. The CDR3 runs to 15 residues. DNA of the CDR3: TGCAGTGCTAGCCCCCGCGGAACGAACACCGGGGAGCTGTTTTTT. As protein: CSASPRGTNTGELFF.

This clonotype occurred many times. The V call is TRBV6-1, the J call TRBJ2-2, with D perhaps matching TRBD2 (5 bases). V was pared by 3 bases and J by 6 bases, with 11 bases between. This CDR3 is built from 14 residues. In germline, CDR1 is MNHNS, CDR2 SASEGT. The chain's CDR3 is CASSDGNAAGELFF. CDR3 DNA sequence: TGTGCCAGCAGTGACGGGAATGCCGCCGGGGAGCTGTTTTTT.

This clonotype turned up a few times. The chain uses TRBV20-1 and TRBJ2-5; D is unclear. CDR3 length equals 12 residues. Germline V gives CDR1 DFQATT, CDR2 SNEGSKA (reference sequence). V was shortened by 5 bases and J by 4 bases, with 11 bases between the two germline ends. This chain's CDR3 is CSAPPSGETQYF. CDR3 coding DNA: TGCAGTGCTCCTCCTAGTGGAGAGACCCAGTACTTC.

CDR3 sequence: CASNSLAGGLNEQFF. CDR3 coding DNA: TGTGCCAGTAATTCCCTAGCGGGGGGGCTGAATGAGCAGTTCTTC. The chain uses TRBV19 and TRBJ2-1; TRBD2 matches 12 bases. The germline V gene has CDR1 LNHDA and CDR2 SQIVND (reference sequence). With 7 bases clipped from V and 7 bases from J, the junction kept 8 bases outside the gene matches. CDR3 length equals 15 residues.

The DNA for the CDR3 is TGTGCCAGCAGTCCCCAGGGTAATGAAAAACTGTTTTTT. Translated: CASSPQGNEKLFF. The rearrangement joins TRBV12-3 or TRBV12-4 to TRBJ1-4; the D gene is possibly TRBD1 (5 bases). Trimming pared 5 bases from V and 4 bases from J, leaving 8 bases between. The CDR3 spans 13 residues.

The rearrangement joins TRBV19 to TRBJ2-2, with no clear D. The CDR3 has 13 amino acids. CDR1 and CDR2 from the germline V gene are LNHDA and SQIVND (reference sequence). Between the trimmed V and J ends, which lost 5 bases and 5 bases, there was a span of 9 bases. CDR3 sequence (DNA): TGTGCCAGTAGTCTGGGTTCTACCGGGGAGCTGTTTTTT. This encodes CASSLGSTGELFF.

This clonotype was counted many times. This chain joins TRBV3-1 and TRBJ1-6, with D possibly matching TRBD1 (6 bases). CDR1 and CDR2 (germline): LGHDT, YNNKEL (reference sequence). Trimming stripped 8 bases from V and 4 bases from J, with 15 bases between. This CDR3 comprises 15 residues. CDR3 amino acids: CASGQGQKYNSPLHF. The CDR3 nucleotides read TGTGCCAGCGGGCAAGGACAGAAATATAATTCACCCCTCCACTTT.

This chain uses TRBV19 with TRBJ2-1; D gene unclear. V lost 1 base to trimming and J lost 7 bases, with 20 bases between them. The CDR3 extends over 17 amino acids. From germline, CDR1 is LNHDA and CDR2 SQIVND (reference sequence). The CDR3 DNA sequence: TGTGCCAGTAGTATAGGCCCCGGCAGGTTCTCCATGAATGAGCAGTTCTTC. It is translated as CASSIGPGRFSMNEQFF.

This clonotype was counted at least ten times. J is TRBJ1-3 and V is TRBV5-1, with D possibly matching TRBD1 (5 bases). The CDR3 totals 16 residues. V dropped 0 bases and J dropped 1 base, with 11 bases sitting between them. Germline CDR1 and CDR2: SGHRS and YFSETQ. The CDR3 sequence is CASSLGSGTSGNTIYF. The CDR3 region has the DNA TGCGCCAGCAGCTTGGGATCGGGGACGTCTGGAAACACCATATATTTT.

The chain links TRBV29-1 to TRBJ2-3; 7 positions match TRBD1. V was pared by 8 bases and J by 1 base, with 6 bases of the junction left unmatched. The CDR3 runs 13 residues. Germline CDR1 and CDR2: SQVTM and ANQGSEA. The CDR3 coding sequence is TGCAGCACGGGACAGTTGGGCACAGATACGCAGTATTTT. Protein sequence: CSTGQLGTDTQYF.

The table lists this clonotype with many counts. The rearrangement uses TRBV5-1 and TRBJ2-3; 13 nucleotides align to TRBD2. The trim removed 4 bases at V and 1 base at J, leaving 3 bases unmatched. This CDR3 is 16 amino acids long. The V gene's germline CDR1 is SGHRS and CDR2 YFSETQ. The chain's CDR3 is CASSPGLAGRTDTQYF. The CDR3 DNA is TGCGCCAGCAGCCCGGGACTAGCGGGACGCACAGATACGCAGTATTTT.

The gene calls are TRBV29-1 and TRBJ1-4; the D gene is possibly TRBD1 (6 bases). Germline CDR1 reads SQVTM; CDR2 reads ANQGSEA. Trimming pared 6 bases from V and 8 bases from J, leaving 19 bases between. The CDR3 has 14 amino acids. The CDR3: CSVAIGTGKEKLFF. The CDR3 DNA reads TGCAGCGTCGCCATCGGTACAGGGAAAGAAAAACTGTTTTTT. Full variable domain (remainder filled in from reference TRBV29-1 and TRBJ1-4): SAVISQKPSRDICQRGTSLTIQCQVDSQVTMMFWYRQQPGQSLTLIATANQGSEATYESGFVIDKFPISRPNLTFSTLTVSNMSPEDSSIYLCSVAIGTGKEKLFFGSGTQLSVL.

This chain links TRBV6-1 with TRBJ2-2; perhaps TRBD2 as D (5 bases). Germline V CDR1 and CDR2: MNHNS, SASEGT. The V and J ends lost 2 bases and 0 bases respectively, with 13 bases between them. The CDR3 is 17 residues long. The CDR3 reads CASSEYASGANTGELFF. As DNA, the CDR3 is TGTGCCAGCAGTGAATACGCTTCCGGGGCGAACACCGGGGAGCTGTTTTTT.